This is a list of T cell receptor beta chains from one sample in a study of shared clonotypes between healthy human individuals. TCRdb keeps only in-frame clones here, not all; method: immunoSEQ multiplex PCR. The sample contains some 1.5 million clones, about 98% of which appear only once. Sequenced sample: naive CD4+ T cells sorted from blood. The receptors shown here come from a man under 40 in good health. Each CDR3 is given with its conserved first and last residue. Fields, in order: D gene, V gene, clone size, J gene, CDR3 protein, CDR3 DNA. A D gene is named only where the DNA matches it firmly. Not all rows give a size; the values are once, few, many and, for expanded clones, a class.

D gene: .
V gene: TRBV4-1
clone size: .
J gene: TRBJ2-3
CDR3 protein: CASSPPPRARPTDTQYF
CDR3 DNA: TGCGCCAGCAGCCCCCCTCCCCGGGCGCGACCCACAGATACGCAGTATTTT

D gene: .
V gene: TRBV29-1
clone size: .
J gene: TRBJ2-7
CDR3 protein: CSVAGLASPYEQYF
CDR3 DNA: TGCAGCGTCGCGGGGCTAGCTTCCCCCTACGAGCAGTACTTC

D gene: .
V gene: TRBV5-1
clone size: .
J gene: TRBJ1-1
CDR3 protein: CASSLRPNTEAFF
CDR3 DNA: TGCGCCAGCAGCTTGAGACCAAACACTGAAGCTTTCTTT

D gene: .
V gene: TRBV20-1
clone size: .
J gene: TRBJ2-1
CDR3 protein: CSARDGTRLFF
CDR3 DNA: TGCAGTGCTAGAGACGGCACGCGGCTGTTCTTC

D gene: TRBD1
V gene: TRBV2
clone size: .
J gene: TRBJ2-7
CDR3 protein: CASARDSSYEQYF
CDR3 DNA: TGTGCCAGCGCTCGGGACAGCTCCTACGAGCAGTACTTC

D gene: .
V gene: TRBV5-1
clone size: once
J gene: TRBJ2-7
CDR3 protein: CASSFDRSYEQYF
CDR3 DNA: TGCGCCAGCAGCTTTGACAGGAGCTACGAGCAGTACTTC

D gene: TRBD1
V gene: TRBV6-6
clone size: once
J gene: TRBJ2-1
CDR3 protein: CASSYSRTGGYNEQFF
CDR3 DNA: TGTGCCAGCAGTTACTCCCGGACAGGGGGGTACAATGAGCAGTTCTTC

D gene: .
V gene: TRBV6-5
clone size: once
J gene: TRBJ2-1
CDR3 protein: CASSYGQSYNEQFF
CDR3 DNA: TGTGCCAGCAGTTACGGGCAGTCCTACAATGAGCAGTTCTTC

D gene: .
V gene: TRBV15
clone size: .
J gene: TRBJ2-7
CDR3 protein: CATSRDLRSYEQYF
CDR3 DNA: TGTGCCACCAGCAGAGACCTACGTTCCTACGAGCAGTACTTC

D gene: .
V gene: TRBV7-9
clone size: .
J gene: TRBJ2-6
CDR3 protein: CASSSRTWSGANVLTF
CDR3 DNA: TGTGCCAGCAGCTCCCGTACATGGTCTGGGGCCAACGTCCTGACTTTC

D gene: .
V gene: TRBV21-1
clone size: .
J gene: TRBJ2-1
CDR3 protein: CASTINEQFF
CDR3 DNA: TGTGCCAGCACCATTAATGAGCAGTTCTTC

D gene: .
V gene: TRBV25-1
clone size: once
J gene: TRBJ1-1
CDR3 protein: CASSGTGPNTEAFF
CDR3 DNA: TGTGCCAGCAGTGGGACCGGGCCGAACACTGAAGCTTTCTTT

D gene: .
V gene: TRBV19
clone size: .
J gene: TRBJ2-2
CDR3 protein: CASSIMALRAIGELFF
CDR3 DNA: TGTGCCAGTAGTATAATGGCGCTTCGGGCGATCGGGGAGCTGTTTTTT

D gene: .
V gene: TRBV28
clone size: .
J gene: TRBJ1-2
CDR3 protein: CASVLGGGGYGYTF
CDR3 DNA: TGTGCCAGCGTATTGGGGGGCGGAGGCTATGGCTACACCTTC

D gene: TRBD1
V gene: TRBV5-1
clone size: .
J gene: TRBJ1-4
CDR3 protein: CASRGQGTNEKLFF
CDR3 DNA: TGCGCCAGCAGGGGACAGGGGACTAATGAAAAACTGTTTTTT

D gene: .
V gene: TRBV5-1
clone size: .
J gene: TRBJ2-4
CDR3 protein: CASSWGWAGKNIQYF
CDR3 DNA: TGCGCCAGCAGCTGGGGTTGGGCAGGGAAGAACATTCAGTACTTC

D gene: TRBD1
V gene: TRBV19
clone size: .
J gene: TRBJ2-5
CDR3 protein: CASSSDRAVRETQYF
CDR3 DNA: TGTGCCAGTAGTTCCGACAGGGCCGTCCGGGAGACCCAGTACTTC

D gene: .
V gene: TRBV28
clone size: .
J gene: TRBJ1-1
CDR3 protein: CASSFVYRNTEAFF
CDR3 DNA: TGTGCCAGCAGTTTTGTGTATAGGAACACTGAAGCTTTCTTT

D gene: .
V gene: TRBV5-1
clone size: .
J gene: TRBJ2-2
CDR3 protein: CASSLLGGELFF
CDR3 DNA: TGCGCCAGCAGCTTGCTGGGCGGGGAGCTGTTTTTT

D gene: .
V gene: TRBV27
clone size: .
J gene: TRBJ1-1
CDR3 protein: CASSRFGKFMNTEAFF
CDR3 DNA: TGTGCCAGCAGCCGGTTCGGAAAATTCATGAACACTGAAGCTTTCTTT

D gene: TRBD2
V gene: TRBV5-1
clone size: .
J gene: TRBJ2-1
CDR3 protein: CASSFAAGLYNEQFF
CDR3 DNA: TGCGCCAGCAGCTTCGCAGCGGGGCTCTACAATGAGCAGTTCTTC

D gene: .
V gene: TRBV30
clone size: .
J gene: TRBJ1-3
CDR3 protein: CAWRRGQIPVQSPFSGNTIYF
CDR3 DNA: TGTGCCTGGAGGAGGGGTCAAATTCCGGTCCAGTCCCCGTTCTCTGGAAACACCATATATTTT